Listed below are T cell receptor beta chains from one sample, sequenced in a study of blood T cell repertoires in COVID-19. TCRdb's copy holds only in-frame clones and misses some; the assay was immunoSEQ multiplex PCR. Among about 220,000 clones listed, about 86% were seen once. Sequencing used peripheral blood. These receptors were taken from a woman in her 30s who had recovered from COVID-19. CDR3s leave out the opening cysteine and the closing phenylalanine or tryptophan. Fields, in order: J gene, V gene, D gene, CDR3 protein. The D gene is left open where the match is weak.

TRBJ2-1 TRBV9 NA ASSTSGSSYNEQF
TRBJ2-4 TRBV6-6 TRBD2 ASRAGLAGKNIQY
TRBJ2-7 TRBV6-5 TRBD2 ASSYGTSGFYEQY
TRBJ2-7 TRBV19 TRBD2 ASTSSGTTYEQY
TRBJ2-7 TRBV5-1 TRBD2 ASSEVSGTTSYEQY
TRBJ2-2 TRBV19 NA ASSIRGQINTGELF
TRBJ2-7 TRBV6-5 NA ASTYSANSYEQY
TRBJ1-2 TRBV5-1 TRBD1 ASSGQQGSLYGYT
TRBJ2-1 TRBV7-9 NA ASSSRPEGRDEQF
TRBJ2-2 TRBV10-3 TRBD2 AISGGGRNTGELF
TRBJ1-1 TRBV24-1 TRBD1 ATRGTGLMNTEAF
TRBJ1-4 TRBV5-6 TRBD1 ASSVGTGYNEKLF
TRBJ2-2 TRBV5-1 TRBD1 ASNIAGTGNTGELF
TRBJ2-5 TRBV7-6 TRBD1 ASSLPGQGAGETQY
TRBJ2-7 TRBV30 TRBD1 ASLTGSYEQY
TRBJ2-1 TRBV24-1 NA ATSDPQMGGQF
TRBJ2-3 TRBV18 TRBD2 ASSPPVKATSSADTQY
TRBJ2-1 TRBV14 NA ASSQDWRGEQF
TRBJ1-1 TRBV5-1 NA ASSLDTNTEAF
TRBJ1-5 TRBV2 NA ASSGGGSRQPQH
TRBJ1-3 TRBV28 NA ASSPRSNSLGNTIY
TRBJ2-6 TRBV28 TRBD1 AIEGWDRPGANVLT
TRBJ2-5 TRBV24-1 TRBD1 ATSDLGDRQETQY